Each of the 22 T cell receptor beta chains below was sequenced from the same sample in a study of T cell changes during pregnancy in multiple sclerosis. Profiled with immunoSEQ multiplex PCR; TCRdb holds only in-frame clones, not every one. Of around 95,000 clones listed, about 92% are singletons. The sample in question was peripheral blood, obtained after pregnancy. These receptor sequences come from a female donor with multiple sclerosis, enrolled in a pregnancy study.

The chain couples TRBV7-2 to TRBJ1-2; D might be TRBD1 (6 bases). V was cut by 4 bases and J by 5 bases, with 11 bases left in between. This CDR3 has 13 amino acids. Germline V gives CDR1 SGHTA, CDR2 FQGNSA. CDR3: CASSYIQGYGYTF. The CDR3 coding sequence is TGTGCCAGCAGCTATATACAGGGTTATGGCTACACCTTC.

V and J are TRBV4-3 and TRBJ2-1, with D possibly matching TRBD2 (6 bases). The CDR3 runs 15 residues. Trimming removed 4 bases at V and 4 bases at J, with 14 bases between. Germline V gene data show CDR1 as LGHNA and CDR2 as YSLEER. CDR3 sequence (DNA): TGCGCCAGCAGCCTAGGGGACTCGGATTACAATGAGCAGTTCTTC. The encoded protein is CASSLGDSDYNEQFF.

The CDR3 DNA follows: TGTGCCAGCTCACCCCAGCGGACAGGGGGCGAGCAGTACTTC. Residues: CASSPQRTGGEQYF. The genes are TRBV18 and TRBJ2-7, with 10 bases lining up with TRBD1. CDR1 and CDR2 (germline): KGHSH, LQKENI. With V trimmed by 3 bases and J by 6 bases, 5 bases remained unmatched. This CDR3 is built from 14 residues.

V is TRBV18 and J is TRBJ2-2; 9 bases fit TRBD1. Germline CDR1 is KGHSH and CDR2 is LQKENI. The CDR3 contains 17 residues. V shed 5 bases and J 4 bases; nucleotides not matched to a gene: 11. CDR3 protein: CASSVRDRATRTGELFF. The DNA for the CDR3 is TGTGCCAGCTCAGTCCGGGACAGGGCCACCCGCACCGGGGAGCTGTTTTTT.

The rearrangement links TRBV5-4 to TRBJ2-1; TRBD2 aligns across 14 bases. Germline V lookup: CDR1 SGHNT, CDR2 YYREEE (reference sequence). The CDR3 runs to 16 residues. V lost 3 bases to trimming and J lost 6 bases; unmatched junction nucleotides: 5. CDR3 protein: CASSSGTSGGLNEQFF. CDR3 nucleotide sequence: TGTGCCAGCAGCTCCGGGACTAGCGGGGGCCTCAATGAGCAGTTCTTC.

The V call is TRBV27, the J call TRBJ2-1; 9 nucleotides match TRBD2. The CDR3 is made up of 13 amino acids. CDR1 MNHEY and CDR2 SMNVEV come from the germline V gene (reference sequence). Trimming at V came to 6 bases and at J to 6 bases, leaving 3 bases not matched to a gene. The CDR3 DNA reads TGTGCCAGCAGGCGGGAGGGGTTCAATGAGCAGTTCTTC. Encoded protein: CASRREGFNEQFF.

The V gene is TRBV10-3, the J gene TRBJ2-5; no definite D call. Trimming shortened V by 4 bases and J by 5 bases, and 14 bases separated the two germline ends. The CDR3 totals 14 residues. Looked up from germline, CDR1 is ENHRY and CDR2 is SYGVKD. DNA for the CDR3: TGTGCCATCAGTGGATTCGAGCGCTCGGAGACCCAGTACTTC. Residues: CAISGFERSETQYF.

The CDR3 region has the DNA TGTGCCAGCAGTGGACCGACAGATGAAGCTTTCTTT. Translated: CASSGPTDEAFF. The genes are TRBV9 and TRBJ1-1; D might be TRBD1 (5 bases). There are 12 residues in the CDR3. V dropped 5 bases and J dropped 7 bases, with 12 bases sitting between them. Germline V lookup: CDR1 SGDLS, CDR2 YYNGEE.

The chain has TRBV27 and TRBJ1-6, with 10 bases lining up with TRBD1. V lost 2 bases to trimming and J lost 10 bases; unmatched junction nucleotides: 5. Germline V gene data show CDR1 as MNHEY and CDR2 as SMNVEV (reference sequence). The CDR3 is made up of 15 amino acids. For the CDR3, the DNA is TGTGCCAGCAGTTTACGGGACAGGGGCGGCTCACCCCTCCACTTT. This codes for CASSLRDRGGSPLHF.

The genes are TRBV29-1 and TRBJ2-3; a possible D gene is TRBD2 (6 bases). Germline V gives CDR1 SQVTM, CDR2 ANQGSEA. Trimming took off 6 bases at V and 3 bases at J, with 16 bases between the two ends. CDR3 length: 14 amino acids. The CDR3: CSVGSRGLTDTQYF. CDR3 nucleotides: TGCAGCGTCGGGAGTCGGGGATTAACAGATACGCAGTATTTT.

V usage is TRBV5-1 and J usage is TRBJ1-1; no definite D call. This CDR3 has 14 amino acids. CDR1 SGHRS and CDR2 YFSETQ come from the germline V gene. Trimming pared 1 base from V and 0 bases from J, leaving 7 bases between. CDR3 coding DNA: TGCGCCAGCAGCTTGAACAGCCTGAACACTGAAGCTTTCTTT. Its translation is CASSLNSLNTEAFF.

J is TRBJ2-7 and V is TRBV7-2; D might be TRBD2 (6 bases). The CDR3 is 15 amino acids. Germline CDR1 is SGHTA and CDR2 is FQGNSA. Trimming took off 7 bases at V and 0 bases at J, with 16 bases between the two ends. The CDR3 region is CASNSPGLTSYEQYF. In nucleotides, the CDR3 is TGTGCCAGCAACTCCCCGGGACTTACCTCCTACGAGCAGTACTTC.

J is TRBJ2-7 and V is TRBV2; a weak D match, TRBD2 (5 bases). V was shortened by 5 bases and J by 5 bases, with 25 bases between the two germline ends. Germline V gene lookup returns CDR1 SNHLY and CDR2 FYNNEI. This CDR3 contains 17 residues. CDR3 protein: CASSSEHGGFTKNEQYF. As DNA, the CDR3 is TGTGCCAGCAGTTCCGAACACGGCGGGTTCACCAAGAACGAGCAGTACTTC.

The chain employs TRBV4-3 and TRBJ1-1; TRBD1 is a possible D gene (5 bases). With 0 bases removed from V and 3 bases from J, the gap between germline ends came to 20 bases. CDR1 and CDR2 from the germline V gene are LGHNA and YSLEER. The CDR3 loop spans 18 amino acids. Written as DNA, the CDR3 is TGCGCCAGCAGCCAAGAAGTCCCTCTCACTTCAGGGTACACTGAAGCTTTCTTT. Its protein product is CASSQEVPLTSGYTEAFF.

The chain carries TRBV30 and TRBJ1-3; 7 bases are shared with TRBD1. The CDR3 extends over 13 amino acids. V lost 3 bases and J lost 4; bases outside the gene matches: 3. Germline V lookup: CDR1 GTSNPN, CDR2 SVGIG (reference sequence). As DNA, the CDR3 is TGTGCCTGGAGACAGGGGCCAGGAAACACCATATATTTT. Translated, it gives CAWRQGPGNTIYF.

The chain is built from TRBV27 and TRBJ2-7, with 10 nucleotides matching TRBD2. Germline assignment: CDR1 MNHEY and CDR2 SMNVEV (reference sequence). The CDR3 extends over 15 amino acids. Trimming took 4 bases from V and 4 from J; bases not matched to a gene: 7. CDR3 protein: CASSSRLLAGYEQYF. For the CDR3, the DNA is TGTGCCAGCAGTTCCAGATTACTAGCGGGGTACGAGCAGTACTTC.

V gene TRBV6-6 combines with J gene TRBJ1-1; 7 bases fit TRBD1. Germline V lookup: CDR1 MNHNY, CDR2 SVGAGI (reference sequence). Germline trimming cut 7 bases from V and 5 bases from J; bases unmatched to any gene: 10. This CDR3 contains 14 residues. CDR3 loop: CASNSDRVRTEAFF. DNA of the CDR3: TGTGCCAGCAACTCCGACAGGGTGAGAACTGAAGCTTTCTTT.

This clone was picked up one time. The chain employs TRBV7-9 and TRBJ2-2, with 8 bases matching TRBD2. This CDR3 is 17 amino acids long. With V trimmed by 6 bases and J by 2 bases, 11 bases remained unmatched. The germline V gene has CDR1 SEHNR and CDR2 FQNEAQ (reference sequence). The CDR3 sequence is CASSKAMGLVNTGELFF. The CDR3 DNA reads TGTGCCAGCAGTAAGGCCATGGGACTAGTAAACACCGGGGAGCTGTTTTTT.

The chain couples TRBV19 to TRBJ2-7; TRBD1 is a possible D gene (6 bases). The V end lost 9 bases, the J end lost 0 bases, and 12 bases lay between the germline ends. CDR1 is LNHDA, CDR2 SQIVND, per germline (reference sequence). CDR3 length equals 13 residues. The CDR3 DNA reads TGTGCCAGCCGGGACACCAACTCCTACGAGCAGTACTTC. Amino acid sequence: CASRDTNSYEQYF.

The chain employs TRBV10-2 and TRBJ2-4; perhaps TRBD1 as D (6 bases). CDR3 length equals 15 residues. Germline V gene lookup returns CDR1 WSHSY and CDR2 SAAADI. V dropped 4 bases and J dropped 0 bases, with 10 bases sitting between them. CDR3 coding DNA: TGCGCCAGCAGTGCAGGACAGTTAGCCAAAAACATTCAGTACTTC. It specifies CASSAGQLAKNIQYF.

V is TRBV2 and J is TRBJ1-6; possible D gene TRBD1, 5 bases. The CDR3 is 13 amino acids. The ends were cut back, 4 bases at V and 9 bases at J, with 10 bases in the middle. Looked up from germline, CDR1 is SNHLY and CDR2 is FYNNEI. The CDR3, as DNA: TGTGCCAGCAGTGCAGGGAAGGGTTCACCCCTCCACTTT. Amino acids: CASSAGKGSPLHF.

This chain's CDR3 is CAWSVPPFTSGGGYEQYF. CDR3 coding DNA: TGTGCCTGGAGTGTTCCCCCCTTTACTAGCGGGGGGGGCTACGAGCAGTACTTC. This chain links TRBV30 with TRBJ2-7; 13 bases line up with TRBD2. The CDR3 runs 18 residues. CDR1 is GTSNPN, CDR2 SVGIG, per germline (reference sequence). Losses at the gene ends were 0 bases for V and 3 bases for J; bases not matched to a gene: 11.